The present TCR beta chain was sequenced within a study of Graves' ophthalmopathy and Graves' hyperthyroidism. Uncontrolled infections, other autoimmune diseases, pregnancy or lactation barred patients from enrollment. Researchers took RNA transcripts and amplified TCR beta CDR3 regions from them. Scientists carried out first-round RT-PCR using HTBI primers and then a second-round multiplex PCR. MiXCR was run by TCRdb on the multiplex PCR reads, yielding one entry per CDR3 protein. The top ten hold approximately 2.4% of the sample, which has about 370,000 distinct CDR3 sequences, about 18% seen once. This clonotype was recorded many times. What was sequenced was peripheral blood. This TCR was sampled from an adult woman with stable Graves' hyperthyroidism.

CDR3 DNA: TGTGCCAGCAGAGGTGACGTGGGGGAGGCCTCCTACGAGCAGTACTTC. Its translation: CASRGDVGEASYEQYF. V gene TRBV6-1 combines with J gene TRBJ2-7, with D possibly TRBD2 on 6 matching bases. Between the trimmed V and J ends, which lost 6 bases and 0 bases, there was a span of 18 bases. Germline V CDR1 and CDR2: MNHNS, SASEGT. The CDR3 consists of 16 residues.